These 6 T cell receptor beta chains were sequenced from one sample in a study of beta chain features in type 1 diabetes. Study outcomes and limitations: Across all four CD4+ subsets, people with type 1 diabetes showed modestly shorter TCRB CDR3s.

No antigens are known for them. Sequencing targeted expressed TCRB transcripts, as all isolated RNA had been reverse transcribed. Libraries were prepared by immunoSEQ multiplex PCR; TCRdb keeps only in-frame clonotypes and omits some of them. This sample has more than 25,000 clones, with almost 50% found just once. Input material: stem cell memory CD4+ T cells from blood. The receptors here all came from a man between 25 and 39 years old with type 1 diabetes.

This clone has a handful of counts. V usage is TRBV18 and J usage is TRBJ1-1, with 9 bases lining up with TRBD1. V shed 3 bases and J 5 bases; nucleotides not matched to a gene: 10. CDR1 and CDR2 (germline): KGHSH, LQKENI. CDR3 size: 16 residues. The CDR3 coding sequence is TGTGCCAGCTCACCGAAGGGACAGGGTGGTTGGACTGAAGCTTTCTTT. This codes for CASSPKGQGGWTEAFF.

This chain uses TRBV12-5 with TRBJ2-1; TRBD2 matches 7 bases. This CDR3 comprises 17 residues. CDR1 and CDR2 (germline): LGHNT, FRNRAP. The V gene end was trimmed by 3 bases and the J gene end by 5 bases; junction bases not matched to a gene: 13. The CDR3 coding sequence is TGTGCTAGTGGTTTAATGGCTTTTGGCCTAGCGGACAATGAGCAGTTCTTC. Its protein is CASGLMAFGLADNEQFF.

This clone was detected only a few times. The junction departs from germline at one end; a sequencing error may be responsible. The chain joins TRBV30 to TRBJ2-2, with 13 nucleotides matching TRBD2. Germline CDR1 reads GTSNPN; CDR2 reads SVGIG (reference sequence). There are 15 residues in the CDR3. This chain's CDR3 is CARRLAGGNTGELFF. Written as DNA, the CDR3 is TGTGCCAGGAGACTAGCGGGAGGCAACACCGGGGAGCTGTTTTTT.

V is TRBV7-9 and J is TRBJ2-3, with TRBD1 identical over 7 bases. V was clipped by 6 bases and J by 1 base; unmatched bases: 7. This CDR3 comprises 15 residues. CDR1 and CDR2 from the germline V gene are SEHNR and FQNEAQ (reference sequence). CDR3 amino acids: CASSYRQGGTDTQYF. The CDR3 nucleotides read TGTGCCAGCAGTTATAGACAGGGCGGCACAGATACGCAGTATTTT. Full variable domain (outside the CDR3, taken from reference TRBV7-9 and TRBJ2-3): DTGVSQNPRHKITKRGQNVTFRCDPISEHNRLYWYRQTLGQGPEFLTYFQNEAQLEKSRLLSDRFSAERPKGSFSTLEIQRTEQGDSAMYLCASSYRQGGTDTQYFGPGTRLTVL.

The table lists this clone with a count of one. Written as DNA, the CDR3 is TGTGCCAGCAGGGGGGACACCAACTATGGCTACACCTTC. The encoded protein is CASRGDTNYGYTF. J is TRBJ1-2 and V is TRBV2; TRBD1 might be the D (6 bases). CDR3 length: 13 amino acids. V lost 6 bases to trimming and J lost 2 bases, with 10 bases between them. Germline V gene sequence: CDR1 SNHLY, CDR2 FYNNEI.

The V gene is TRBV5-1, the J gene TRBJ2-5, with 7 positions matching TRBD1. V trimming: 6 bases; J trimming: 4 bases; junction bases outside the gene matches: 9. CDR3 size: 14 residues. The germline V gene has CDR1 SGHRS and CDR2 YFSETQ. The CDR3 loop reads CASTWDSLRETQYF. CDR3 coding DNA: TGCGCCAGCACATGGGACAGCTTAAGAGAGACCCAGTACTTC.